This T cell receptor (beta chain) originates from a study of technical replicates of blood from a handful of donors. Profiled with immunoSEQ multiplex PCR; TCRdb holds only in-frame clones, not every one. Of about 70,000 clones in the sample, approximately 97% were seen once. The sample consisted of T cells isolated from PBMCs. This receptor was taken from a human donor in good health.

The CDR3 coding sequence is TGTGCCAGCAGCCCTGAAATGACGGGTCACCAGTACTTC. Translating it yields CASSPEMTGHQYF. The chain uses TRBV28 and TRBJ2-7; D is ambiguous. The CDR3 spans 13 residues. Germline CDR1 and CDR2: MDHEN and SYDVKM. V gave up 6 bases and J gave up 10 bases, with 19 bases separating them.